What follows are 28 T cell receptor beta chains derived from one specimen sequenced in a study of control samples from healthy donors and cancer patients. The protocol was immunoSEQ multiplex PCR, while the TCRdb copy is restricted to in-frame clones and leaves out a portion. The sample gives tens of thousands of clones, 90% to 95% of which show up once; more than 3% is in the top ten. The sequenced sample was blood. The receptors were sampled from a woman aged 45 to 65 in good health.

The rearrangement uses TRBV15 and TRBJ1-5; tentative D call: TRBD1 (6 bases). With 0 bases removed from V and 5 bases from J, the gap between germline ends came to 11 bases. CDR1 is LNHNV and CDR2 is YYDKDF in the germline V gene (reference sequence). The CDR3 runs 15 residues. The CDR3 region is CATSRDRGGHQPQHF. DNA of the CDR3: TGTGCCACCAGCAGAGATCGAGGGGGACATCAGCCCCAGCATTTT.

J is TRBJ2-1 and V is TRBV3-1 (or the pseudogene TRBV3-2); the D gene is possibly TRBD1 (6 bases). Trimming took 4 bases from V and 6 from J, leaving 10 bases between them. The CDR3 is made up of 13 amino acids. CDR1 is LGHDT, CDR2 YNNKEL, per germline (reference sequence). The CDR3 DNA is TGTGCCAGCAGCCCAGACAGGCGCAATGAGCAGTTCTTC. This gives the protein CASSPDRRNEQFF.

The sample holds a few counts of this clone. The chain carries TRBV4-1 and TRBJ1-6; D remains ambiguous. CDR1 and CDR2 (germline): MGHRA, YSYEKL. The CDR3 sequence is 10 residues long. Trimming stripped 8 bases from V and 9 bases from J, with 5 bases between. CDR3: CASGLSPLHF. The CDR3 bases are TGCGCCAGCGGGCTTTCACCCCTCCACTTT.

The V gene is TRBV5-1, the J gene TRBJ1-2, with D unresolved. The CDR3 is 14 residues long. Germline assignment: CDR1 SGHRS and CDR2 YFSETQ. The germline V and J ends were trimmed by 5 bases and 5 bases, with 16 bases remaining between them. CDR3 DNA sequence: TGCGCCAGCAGACTGGAGGGCAGTTTATATGGCTACACCTTC. Translating gives CASRLEGSLYGYTF.

The chain has TRBV4-3 and TRBJ2-2, with D uncertain. Germline CDR1 reads LGHNA; CDR2 reads YSLEER. Between the trimmed V and J ends, which lost 0 bases and 6 bases, there was a span of 5 bases. The CDR3 loop spans 13 amino acids. The CDR3 DNA is TGCGCCAGCAGCCAAGAATGGGCCGGGGAGCTGTTTTTT. Translating gives CASSQEWAGELFF.

The chain has TRBV2 and TRBJ1-1; 8 bases fit TRBD1. CDR1 SNHLY and CDR2 FYNNEI come from the germline V gene. Trimming removed 3 bases from V and 5 bases from J; junction bases left unmatched: 5. This CDR3 comprises 14 residues. The DNA of the CDR3 is TGTGCCAGCAGTGACGGGGACAGGATGACTGAAGCTTTCTTT. Its translation: CASSDGDRMTEAFF.

DNA for the CDR3: TGTGCCAGCAGCCCCTCGACAGGGGGCGGGGAGACCCAGTACTTC. The encoded protein is CASSPSTGGGETQYF. V usage is TRBV5-4 and J usage is TRBJ2-5, with 10 nucleotides matching TRBD1. The CDR3 is made up of 15 amino acids. The V gene's germline CDR1 is SGHNT and CDR2 YYREEE (reference sequence). V dropped 4 bases and J dropped 5; count of bases not matched to a gene: 8.

V usage is TRBV2 and J usage is TRBJ1-5; TRBD1 aligns across 8 bases. The CDR3 is 14 amino acids. The germline gives CDR1 SNHLY, CDR2 FYNNEI. V shed 3 bases and J 5 bases; nucleotides not matched to a gene: 3. CDR3 coding DNA: TGTGCCAGCAGTGAGGACAGGGTACATCAGCCCCAGCATTTT. It yields the protein CASSEDRVHQPQHF.

The chain combines TRBV6-2 or TRBV6-3 with TRBJ1-2; D not resolved. Germline V gene lookup returns CDR1 MNHEY and CDR2 SVGEGT. Trimming cost V 4 bases and J 7 bases, with 10 bases left between them. The CDR3 spans 12 residues. The CDR3 nucleotides read TGTGCCAGCAGTTCGTGGCTATCTGGCTACACCTTC. It is translated as CASSSWLSGYTF.

The chain joins TRBV5-1 to TRBJ2-7, with 11 nucleotides matching TRBD2. With V trimmed by 3 bases and J by 2 bases, 7 bases remained unmatched. The CDR3 is 16 amino acids. Germline lookup yields CDR1 SGHRS and CDR2 YFSETQ. The CDR3 DNA sequence: TGCGCCAGCAGCTGGACACTAGCGGGGGACCCCTACGAGCAGTACTTC. Protein sequence: CASSWTLAGDPYEQYF.

The V gene is TRBV5-6, the J gene TRBJ2-7; tentatively, D is TRBD1 or TRBD2 (5 bases each). V lost 0 bases and J 3 bases, leaving 10 bases between the germline ends. The CDR3 consists of 14 residues. CDR1 SGHDT and CDR2 YYEEEE come from the germline V gene. CDR3 nucleotide sequence: TGTGCCAGCAGCTTGGGACATGGGGGCTACGAGCAGTACTTC. This gives the protein CASSLGHGGYEQYF. Based on the CDR3 plus reference TRBV5-6 and TRBJ2-7, the full variable domain is DAGVTQSPTHLIKTRGQQVTLRCSPKSGHDTVSWYQQALGQGPQFIFQYYEEEERQRGNFPDRFSGHQFPNYSSELNVNALLLGDSALYLCASSLGHGGYEQYFGPGTRLTVT.

The chain joins TRBV4-2 to TRBJ1-1; D not certain. The CDR3 contains 16 residues. V dropped 0 bases and J dropped 5 bases, with 16 bases sitting between them. Germline CDR1 LGHNA, CDR2 YNFKEQ. The CDR3, as DNA: TGTGCCAGCAGCCAAGATCAGGACGATGGCGGGACTGAAGCTTTCTTT. Translation gives CASSQDQDDGGTEAFF.

This chain joins TRBV14 and TRBJ1-1; 10 positions match TRBD1. This CDR3 is 20 amino acids long. V trimming: 1 base; J trimming: 5 bases; junction bases outside the gene matches: 19. CDR1 is SGHDN, CDR2 FVKESK, per germline. This CDR3 is CASSQVFPGQGMFLGTEAFF. The CDR3 DNA sequence: TGTGCCAGCAGCCAAGTCTTCCCGGGACAGGGGATGTTCCTGGGAACTGAAGCTTTCTTT.

V is TRBV7-2 and J is TRBJ1-2, with D uncertain. This CDR3 spans 15 amino acids. Germline lookup yields CDR1 SGHTA and CDR2 FQGNSA. V dropped 5 bases and J dropped 2 bases, with 15 bases sitting between them. The CDR3 coding sequence is TGTGCCAGCAGCCCCAACTTCGGAGACAACTATGGCTACACCTTC. Amino acid sequence: CASSPNFGDNYGYTF.

This chain joins TRBV9 and TRBJ1-1; D remains ambiguous. CDR3 length: 13 residues. V lost 2 bases and J lost 5, with 10 bases in between. Germline values: CDR1 SGDLS, CDR2 YYNGEE. CDR3: CASSVAAGTEAFF. In nucleotides, the CDR3 is TGTGCCAGCAGCGTGGCGGCGGGAACTGAAGCTTTCTTT.

This clone has only one observation. This chain links TRBV7-6 with TRBJ2-5; D not resolved. Germline V gene sequence: CDR1 SGHVS, CDR2 FNYEAQ. This CDR3 has 16 amino acids. The V end was cut by 3 bases, the J end by 3 bases, with 17 bases between. CDR3 DNA sequence: TGTGCCAGCAGCTTTGACCCAACCGGAGAGAAAGAGACCCAGTACTTC. Protein sequence: CASSFDPTGEKETQYF.

The CDR3 region has the DNA TGTGCCAGCAGTGAAGGGACTCATAGCAATCAGCCCCAGCATTTT. It yields the protein CASSEGTHSNQPQHF. This chain uses TRBV6-1 with TRBJ1-5, with D uncertain. The CDR3 runs 15 residues. Germline V gene lookup returns CDR1 MNHNS and CDR2 SASEGT. Trimming took off 1 base at V and 0 bases at J, with 7 bases between the two ends.

This clone was detected only once. In DNA, the CDR3 is TGTGCCAGCAGCTTACCGGGAAGCTATGGCTACACCTTC. Translating it yields CASSLPGSYGYTF. The chain has TRBV7-9 and TRBJ1-2; D not resolved. Trimming pared 2 bases from V and 4 bases from J, leaving 8 bases between. The germline CDR1 and CDR2 sequences are SEHNR and FQNEAQ (reference sequence). CDR3 length: 13 residues. The full variable domain, its missing parts supplied by reference TRBV7-9 and TRBJ1-2, is DTGVSQNPRHKITKRGQNVTFRCDPISEHNRLYWYRQTLGQGPEFLTYFQNEAQLEKSRLLSDRFSAERPKGSFSTLEIQRTEQGDSAMYLCASSLPGSYGYTFGSGTRLTVV.

This sequence joins TRBV28 and TRBJ1-2; 8 nucleotides align to TRBD1. Germline V gives CDR1 MDHEN, CDR2 SYDVKM. Losses at the gene ends were 7 bases for V and 7 bases for J; bases not matched to a gene: 8. This CDR3 has 13 amino acids. CDR3 coding DNA: TGTGCCAGCAAGGGTTGGGACAGGTTTGGCTACACCTTC. This sequence encodes CASKGWDRFGYTF.

J is TRBJ1-1 and V is TRBV27; D uncertain. Trimming took off 6 bases at V and 7 bases at J, with 15 bases between the two ends. Germline assignment: CDR1 MNHEY and CDR2 SMNVEV (reference sequence). The CDR3 spans 13 residues. The CDR3 loop reads CASSPLPPHEAFF. The CDR3 DNA sequence: TGTGCCAGCAGCCCTCTCCCCCCCCATGAAGCTTTCTTT.

The J gene is TRBJ2-5, the V gene TRBV30; no firm D call. The CDR3 has 15 residues. CDR1 and CDR2 from the germline V gene are GTSNPN and SVGIG (reference sequence). V was trimmed by 1 base and J by 4 bases, leaving 16 bases between them. CDR3 sequence (DNA): TGTGCCTGGAGTGCCCGAGGCTTTGGCCTAGAGACCCAGTACTTC. This sequence encodes CAWSARGFGLETQYF.

The genes are TRBV9 and TRBJ1-1, with 8 bases that match TRBD1. There are 15 residues in the CDR3. V lost 3 bases and J lost 1; bases outside the gene matches: 5. CDR1 SGDLS and CDR2 YYNGEE come from the germline V gene. In DNA, the CDR3 is TGTGCCAGCAGCGCACGGACAGGGACGAACACTGAAGCTTTCTTT. It specifies CASSARTGTNTEAFF.

This rearrangement joins TRBV19 to TRBJ2-7; TRBD1 agrees at 8 bases. The CDR3 totals 12 residues. The J segment lost 11 bases and the V segment lost 5 bases, leaving 8 bases of the junction unmatched. Germline CDR1 and CDR2: LNHDA and SQIVND (reference sequence). Here the CDR3 DNA reads TGTGCCAGTAGTCCACGGACAGGGAAGAAGTACTTC. Amino acid sequence: CASSPRTGKKYF.

J is TRBJ2-1 and V is TRBV19; D uncertain. In germline, CDR1 is LNHDA, CDR2 SQIVND (reference sequence). The CDR3 loop spans 11 amino acids. Trimming cost V 4 bases and J 10 bases, with 8 bases left between them. In DNA form, the CDR3 reads TGTGCCAGTAGTAACGGACCGGAGCAGTTCTTC. This sequence encodes CASSNGPEQFF.

V usage is TRBV7-2 and J usage is TRBJ1-1; D is unclear. CDR1 and CDR2 from the germline V gene are SGHTA and FQGNSA. The CDR3 is made up of 13 amino acids. V shed 1 base and J shed 1 base, with 4 bases lying between them. CDR3 protein: CASSLDRNTEAFF. CDR3 nucleotide sequence: TGTGCCAGCAGCTTAGATAGGAACACTGAAGCTTTCTTT.

The J gene is TRBJ1-5, the V gene TRBV20-1; possible D gene TRBD1, 5 bases. Trimming removed 3 bases from V and 2 bases from J, with 11 bases in between. The germline gives CDR1 DFQATT, CDR2 SNEGSKA (reference sequence). CDR3 length equals 14 residues. For the CDR3, the DNA is TGCAGTGCTAGTGGGGGGACCCGCAATCAGCCCCAGCATTTT. Translated, it gives CSASGGTRNQPQHF.

The V gene is TRBV15, the J gene TRBJ2-7; TRBD1 agrees at 8 bases. The V gene end was trimmed by 0 bases and the J gene end by 3 bases; junction bases not matched to a gene: 1. The CDR3 contains 14 residues. Germline CDR1 LNHNV, CDR2 YYDKDF (reference sequence). The CDR3: CATSRETGGYEQYF. CDR3 DNA: TGTGCCACCAGCAGAGAAACAGGGGGCTACGAGCAGTACTTC.

This clone came up once. The chain uses TRBV6-6 and TRBJ2-1; D is possibly TRBD2 (7 bases). In germline, CDR1 is MNHNY, CDR2 SVGAGI (reference sequence). CDR3 length: 15 amino acids. The V end lost 5 bases, the J end lost 2 bases, and 13 bases lay between the germline ends. The CDR3 region has the DNA TGTGCCAGCAGTGGCTGGGGGGGGCCCTACAATGAGCAGTTCTTC. Protein product: CASSGWGGPYNEQFF.